Sequencing of this T cell receptor beta chain was carried out in a study of shared clonotypes between healthy human individuals. Per germline, CDR1 MDHEN and CDR2 SYDVKM. V dropped 7 bases and J dropped 6 bases, with 10 bases sitting between them. The CDR3 has 13 amino acids. Repertoires were generated with immunoSEQ multiplex PCR, while TCRdb's copy carries only in-frame clones and drops some. The sample consists of over a million clones, 75% of them appearing once. Material for sequencing was memory CD4+ T cells sorted from blood. Noted subset: CD45RA-negative fraction. J is TRBJ1-6 and V is TRBV28; tentatively, D is TRBD1 (5 bases). The clonotype was recovered from a man younger than 35 in good health. The CDR3 loop reads CASIGRVNSPLHF. The CDR3 DNA sequence: TGTGCCAGCATCGGCAGGGTTAATTCACCCCTCCACTTT. Using reference TRBV28 and TRBJ1-6 for the parts outside the CDR3, the full variable domain is DVKVTQSSRYLVKRTGEKVFLECVQDMDHENMFWYRQDPGLGLRLIYFSYDVKMKEKGDIPEGYSVSREKKERFSLILESASTNQTSMYLCASIGRVNSPLHFGNGTRLTVT.